The clone carrying this T cell receptor beta chain was observed a single time. This entry comes from a study of blood T cell repertoires in COVID-19. Turning to the study itself: Collection of acute and convalescent COVID-19 samples took place in the United States, Italy and Spain. In each case, the material was cDNA or gDNA derived from T cells, B-cell-depleted T cells, or PBMCs.

The CDR3 length is 16 residues. Between the trimmed V and J ends, which lost 4 bases and 1 base, there was a span of 17 bases. CDR1 is SGHRS and CDR2 is YFSETQ in the germline V gene. Study processing details: The assay estimated nucleated cells by amplifying reference gene primers. Generated by immunoSEQ multiplex PCR, the TCRdb table keeps only in-frame clones and is missing some. V, J and clone size are taken as reported in that table, and D and trimming were inferred from the DNA itself. The sample carries tens of thousands of clones, just under 85% recorded once. The sequenced sample consisted of peripheral blood. This receptor was identified in an older woman with acute or convalescent COVID-19. The genes are TRBV5-1 and TRBJ1-1; D is uncertain. CDR3 nucleotide sequence: TGCGCCAGCAGCATCCAGGTTTGGGGAGGGAACACTGAAGCTTTCTTT. Translating it yields CASSIQVWGGNTEAFF.